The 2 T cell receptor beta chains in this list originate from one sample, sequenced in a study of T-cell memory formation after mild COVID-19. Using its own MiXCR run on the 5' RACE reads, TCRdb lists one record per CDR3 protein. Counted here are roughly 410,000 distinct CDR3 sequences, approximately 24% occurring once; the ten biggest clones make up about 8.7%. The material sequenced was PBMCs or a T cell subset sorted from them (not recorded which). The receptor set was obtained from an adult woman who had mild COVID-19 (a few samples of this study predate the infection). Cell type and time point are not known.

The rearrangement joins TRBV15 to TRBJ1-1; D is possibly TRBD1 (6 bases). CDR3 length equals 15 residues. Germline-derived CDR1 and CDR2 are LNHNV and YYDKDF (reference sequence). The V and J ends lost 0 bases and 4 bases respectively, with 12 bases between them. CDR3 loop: CATSRDRGARTEAFF. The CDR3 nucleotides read TGTGCCACCAGCAGAGATCGGGGGGCGCGCACTGAAGCTTTCTTT. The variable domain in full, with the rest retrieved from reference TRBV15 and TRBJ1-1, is DAMVIQNPRYQVTQFGKPVTLSCSQTLNHNVMYWYQQKSSQAPKLLFHYYDKDFNNEADTPDNFQSRRPNTSFCFLDIRSPGLGDTAMYLCATSRDRGARTEAFFGQGTRLTVV.

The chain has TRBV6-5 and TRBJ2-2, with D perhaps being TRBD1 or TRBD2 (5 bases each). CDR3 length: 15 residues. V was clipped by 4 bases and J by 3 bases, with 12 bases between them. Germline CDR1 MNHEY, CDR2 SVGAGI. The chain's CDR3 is CASSLPGTYTGELFF. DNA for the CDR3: TGTGCCAGCAGTTTACCAGGGACGTACACCGGGGAGCTGTTTTTT.